Listed here is a single T cell receptor (beta chain). Its antigen is not identified. The CDR3 loop spans 13 amino acids. The V and J ends lost 0 bases and 4 bases respectively, with 6 bases between them. From germline, CDR1 is SGDLS and CDR2 YYNGEE. The donors were part of the validation cohort of 100 to 150 subjects. That cohort was separate from the first cohort, which comprised 500 to 850 subjects. The entry originates in a study of cytomegalovirus exposure and HLA in healthy donors. Study results and caveats: In vitro confirmation showed a few CMV-associated chains to be CMV antigen specific. The authors listed some 160 TCR beta chains as cytomegalovirus-associated. While the bulk of TCR sequences proved rare, some public TCRs turned up in many donors.

Clones were read by immunoSEQ multiplex PCR, and TCRdb kept only the in-frame ones, dropping some. The data contain 130,000 to 150,000 clones, 70% to 90% of them seen just once; the ten biggest clones take up 6.5% to 8.5%. The TCR originated in a woman under 30 in good health and CMV-seropositive. V usage is TRBV9 and J usage is TRBJ2-3, with D unclear. Sequenced material: PBMCs. CDR3 bases: TGTGCCAGCAGCGTAGCTATATCAGATACGCAGTATTTT. It translates to CASSVAISDTQYF.